This T cell receptor beta chain emerged from a study of cytomegalovirus exposure and HLA in healthy donors. Germline assignment: CDR1 SGHTA and CDR2 FQGNSA. This CDR3 is 15 amino acids long. V lost 5 bases and J lost 2, with 13 bases in between. Broader study findings: In an earlier analysis, productive rearrangement rates for most beta V segments clustered near 87% or 30%. Sequencing artifact likely explains a cluster of highly shared sequence variants. It was reported in a later analysis that an Asian-associated ancestry cluster showed fewer N-insertions than the approximately 670-donor mean. Across donors, presence/absence analyses took sequencing depth to be roughly uniform.

The PCR had 60 Vbeta and 13 Jbeta primers. The data were produced by immunoSEQ multiplex PCR, yet TCRdb's version contains in-frame clones alone and is incomplete. Here the sample spans 150,000 to 200,000 clones, around four fifths being singletons. This clone was observed a handful of times. Its specificity is unknown. The sample taken for sequencing was PBMCs. The clonotype originates from a young woman in good health and CMV-seronegative. The rearrangement links TRBV7-2 to TRBJ2-1; tentatively, D is TRBD1 (6 bases). CDR3 sequence (DNA): TGTGCCAGCAGCCAGGACCAGGGGCCCTACAATGAGCAGTTCTTC. As protein: CASSQDQGPYNEQFF.